This TCR beta chain was documented in a study of blood T cells in healthy people across ages. Notes on this clonotype: Its specificity is unknown.

General study findings and limits: Per-million-T-cell TCR beta diversity fell roughly linearly with age. Investigators treated diversity estimates from one million T cells as underestimates. Expanded clonotype changes were possibly confounded by unknown donor CMV status.

A J-beta primer mix and a sample-barcoded 5' primer were used in a second PCR of roughly 6 to 12 cycles. MiXCR, run by TCRdb on the 5' RACE reads, gives a single entry per CDR3 protein. The sample has hundreds of thousands of distinct CDR3 sequences, about 44% seen once; the top ten hold 13%. The CDR3 loop spans 15 amino acids. After removal of 0 bases from V and 7 bases from J, the junction contained 6 bases not matched to a gene. From germline, CDR1 is SGDLS and CDR2 YYNGEE. Each donor was a healthy Caucasian individual from Russia, aged roughly 6 to 95. This TCR was sampled from a man aged 25-45 years in good health. The chain couples TRBV9 to TRBJ2-1, with 8 nucleotides matching TRBD1. The material sequenced was blood. The CDR3 region has the DNA TGTGCCAGCAGCGTAGATCTTACAGGGGGGAATGAGCAGTTCTTC. Its protein product is CASSVDLTGGNEQFF.